The source of this T cell receptor beta chain is a study of blood T cell repertoires in COVID-19. Study overall: Acute and convalescent COVID-19 specimens originated in the United States, Italy and Spain. Sources were T cells, B-cell-depleted T cells, or PBMCs; the material itself was cDNA or gDNA.

In the authors' methods: Reference gene primers were amplified, and this amplification served to estimate nucleated cell counts. Profiling relied on immunoSEQ multiplex PCR, and the TCRdb table lists in-frame clones only, not all of them. The D gene and trimming were derived from the DNA, and the V and J assignments and clone size from that table. The sample contains around 15,000 clones, roughly 80% of which appear only once. CDR1 and CDR2 (germline): MDHEN, SYDVKM. The CDR3 spans 13 residues. With 3 bases removed from V and 2 bases from J, the gap between germline ends came to 8 bases. V usage is TRBV28 and J usage is TRBJ2-7, with D hard to call. The sequenced sample consisted of peripheral blood. The clonotype comes from a man between 70 and 80 years old with active or convalescent COVID-19. This chain's CDR3 is CASSLLLTYEQYF. CDR3 nucleotide sequence: TGTGCCAGCAGTTTGCTACTAACCTACGAGCAGTACTTC.